This T cell receptor beta chain was recovered during a study of monozygotic twins with inflammatory bowel disease. Study findings and constraints: No repertoire similarity difference was seen between concordant and discordant twins; power was possibly limited.

Per donor, 2 to 3 ml of blood was collected and frozen. As for this clonotype: The target antigen is unknown.

CDR1 is MGHRA, CDR2 YSYEKL, per germline. The CDR3 is 15 amino acids. Making each TCR library took 3,500 to 4,000 ng of total RNA. Using the 5' RACE reads, TCRdb records one entry per CDR3 protein without DNA. The sample spans approximately 380,000 distinct CDR3 sequences; the ten largest clones claim roughly 2.6%. This clonotype was sampled from a human donor with ulcerative colitis or Crohn's disease, or a healthy co-twin of an affected twin (not recorded which). V and J are TRBV4-1 and TRBJ2-7. The sequenced sample consisted of blood. The CDR3 reads CASSQEIGRACEQYF.